This paragraph covers one T cell receptor beta chain sequence. Its antigen is unknown. This entry is derived from a study of cytomegalovirus exposure and HLA in healthy donors. Findings and caveats of the study: An analysis done earlier found most TCR beta V segments productive about 87% or about 30% of the time. It was shown in a later analysis that HLA-associated TCR beta chains were more clonally expanded than other, equally common chains. Association of approximately 18,000 TCR beta sequences with HLA alleles was found at 0.05 false discovery rate in a later analysis.

This CDR3 contains 14 residues. With 4 bases removed from V and 3 bases from J, the gap between germline ends came to 9 bases. The germline V gene has CDR1 SGHTA and CDR2 FQGNSA. Both 60 Vbeta primers and 13 Jbeta primers went into the PCR. Sequencing was performed with immunoSEQ multiplex PCR; in TCRdb, only in-frame clones are kept and a portion is missing. Of about 100,000 clones listed, about four fifths are singletons. The J gene is TRBJ2-2, the V gene TRBV7-2; possibly TRBD2 for D (6 bases). The source of this sequence is a middle-aged woman in good health and CMV-seronegative. Sequences were obtained from PBMCs. In DNA form, the CDR3 reads TGTGCCAGCAGCTGGCGGGATTACACCGGGGAGCTGTTTTTT. Protein: CASSWRDYTGELFF.